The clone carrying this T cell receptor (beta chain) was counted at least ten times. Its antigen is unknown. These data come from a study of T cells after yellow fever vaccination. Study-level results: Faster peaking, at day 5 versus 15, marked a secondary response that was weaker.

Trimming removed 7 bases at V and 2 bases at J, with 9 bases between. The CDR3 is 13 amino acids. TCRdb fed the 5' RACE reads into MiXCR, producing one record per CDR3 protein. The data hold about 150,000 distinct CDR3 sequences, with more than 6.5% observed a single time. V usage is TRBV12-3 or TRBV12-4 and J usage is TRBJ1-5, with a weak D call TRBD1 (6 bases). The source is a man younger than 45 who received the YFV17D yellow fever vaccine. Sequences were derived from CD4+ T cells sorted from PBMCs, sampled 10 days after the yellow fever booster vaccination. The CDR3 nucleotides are TGTGCCAGCACCTCAGGGGGCAATCAGCCCCAGCATTTT. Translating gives CASTSGGNQPQHF.